The source of this TCR beta chain is a study of T cell responses to AZD1222 COVID-19 vaccine. About the study: Analyses pooled second doses at about 4 or about 12 weeks. Findings of the study overall: Close to half of spike-specific TCRs reportedly recognize unmutated variant regions. Distributed over spike, vaccine-associated CD4 TCRs predominated at 160-218 and 743-854.

TCRdb keeps only in-frame clones here, not all; method: immunoSEQ multiplex PCR. The table records tens of thousands of clones, about 79% of them present only once. Germline lookup yields CDR1 SGHNT and CDR2 YYREEE (reference sequence). V was pared by 4 bases and J by 0 bases, with 6 bases of the junction left unmatched. The CDR3 has 15 amino acids. Worth noting for this clone: As yet, its antigen is unknown.

This clonotype was sampled from an adult in good health. The J gene is TRBJ1-1, the V gene TRBV5-4, with 7 bases lining up with TRBD1. Sequenced material: peripheral blood, taken on day 0 of AZD1222 vaccination. CDR3 sequence reads: CASSLPTGMNTEAFF. For the CDR3, the DNA is TGTGCCAGCAGCCTTCCGACAGGGATGAACACTGAAGCTTTCTTT.